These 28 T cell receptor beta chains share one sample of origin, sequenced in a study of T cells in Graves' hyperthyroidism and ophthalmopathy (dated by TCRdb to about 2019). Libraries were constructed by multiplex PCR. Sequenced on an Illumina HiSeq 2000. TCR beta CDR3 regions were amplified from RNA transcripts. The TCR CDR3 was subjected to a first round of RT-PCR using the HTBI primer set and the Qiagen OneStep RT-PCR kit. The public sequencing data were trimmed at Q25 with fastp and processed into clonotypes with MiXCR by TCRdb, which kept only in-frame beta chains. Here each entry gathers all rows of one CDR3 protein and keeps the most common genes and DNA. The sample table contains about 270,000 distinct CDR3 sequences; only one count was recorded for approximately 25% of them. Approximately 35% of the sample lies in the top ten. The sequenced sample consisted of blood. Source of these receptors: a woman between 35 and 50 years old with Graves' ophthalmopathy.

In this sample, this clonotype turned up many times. CDR3: CSASAGSRTDTQYF. The DNA for the CDR3 is TGCAGTGCTAGCGCGGGTAGCAGAACAGATACGCAGTATTTT. This chain connects TRBV20-1 to TRBJ2-3, with a tentative D call TRBD2 (5 bases). Trimming left V 3 bases short and J 3 bases short, with 13 bases between. This CDR3 comprises 14 residues. Germline CDR1 reads DFQATT; CDR2 reads SNEGSKA (reference sequence).

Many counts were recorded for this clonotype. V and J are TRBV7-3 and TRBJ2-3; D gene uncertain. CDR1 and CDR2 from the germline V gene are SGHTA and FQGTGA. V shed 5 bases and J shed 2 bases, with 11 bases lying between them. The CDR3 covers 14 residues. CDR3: CASSTRTPTDTQYF. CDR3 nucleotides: TGTGCCAGCAGCACCCGGACCCCCACAGATACGCAGTATTTT.

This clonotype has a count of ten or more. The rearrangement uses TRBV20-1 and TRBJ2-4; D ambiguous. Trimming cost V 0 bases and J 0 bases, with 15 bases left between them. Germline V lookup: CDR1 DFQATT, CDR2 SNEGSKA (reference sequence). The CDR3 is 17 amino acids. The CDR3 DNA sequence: TGCAGTGCTAGAGATAGTGTCAGATCTATAGCCAAAAACATTCAGTACTTC. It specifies CSARDSVRSIAKNIQYF.

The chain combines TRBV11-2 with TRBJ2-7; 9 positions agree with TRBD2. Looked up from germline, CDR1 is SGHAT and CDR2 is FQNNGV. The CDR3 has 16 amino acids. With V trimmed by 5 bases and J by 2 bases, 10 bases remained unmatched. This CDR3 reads CASSPRRVAGAYEQYF. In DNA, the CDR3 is TGTGCCAGCAGCCCTAGGCGGGTAGCGGGAGCCTACGAGCAGTACTTC.

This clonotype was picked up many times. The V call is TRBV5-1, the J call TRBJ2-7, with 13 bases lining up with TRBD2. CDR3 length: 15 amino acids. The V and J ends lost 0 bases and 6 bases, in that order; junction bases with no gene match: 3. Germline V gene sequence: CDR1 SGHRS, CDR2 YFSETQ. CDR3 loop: CASSLGGLAGAEQYF. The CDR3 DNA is TGCGCCAGCAGCTTGGGCGGACTAGCGGGAGCCGAGCAGTACTTC.

CDR3 DNA: TGTGCCAGCAGTGAATCCGTGGTTTTGTCACCCCTCCACTTT. Protein: CASSESVVLSPLHF. The chain is built from TRBV6-1 and TRBJ1-6; D is unresolved. Trimming took off 2 bases at V and 10 bases at J, with 12 bases between the two ends. The germline CDR1 and CDR2 sequences are MNHNS and SASEGT. This CDR3 spans 14 amino acids.

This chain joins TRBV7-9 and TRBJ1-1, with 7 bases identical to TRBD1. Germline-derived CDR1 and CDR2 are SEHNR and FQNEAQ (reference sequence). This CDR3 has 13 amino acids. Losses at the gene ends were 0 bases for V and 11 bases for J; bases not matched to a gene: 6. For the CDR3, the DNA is TGTGCCAGCAGCTTAGCAGGACAGGCTGGGGCTTTCTTT. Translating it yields CASSLAGQAGAFF.

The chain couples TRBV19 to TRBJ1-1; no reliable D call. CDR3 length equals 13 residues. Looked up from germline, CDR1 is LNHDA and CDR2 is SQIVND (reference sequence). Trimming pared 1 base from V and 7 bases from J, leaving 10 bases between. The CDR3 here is CASSIGLTGEAFF. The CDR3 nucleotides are TGTGCCAGTAGTATAGGACTTACGGGTGAAGCTTTCTTT.

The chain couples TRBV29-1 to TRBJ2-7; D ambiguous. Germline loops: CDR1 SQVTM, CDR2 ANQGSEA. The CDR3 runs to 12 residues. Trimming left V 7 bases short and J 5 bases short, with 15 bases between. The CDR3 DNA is TGCAGCGCCAAGACGCCGCCCGACGAGCAGTACTTC. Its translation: CSAKTPPDEQYF.

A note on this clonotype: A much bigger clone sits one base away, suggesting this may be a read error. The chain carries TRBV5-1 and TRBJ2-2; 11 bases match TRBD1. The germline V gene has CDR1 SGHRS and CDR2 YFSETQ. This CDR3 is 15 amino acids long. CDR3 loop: CGSSLDRGHVGELFF. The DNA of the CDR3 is TGCGGCAGCAGCTTGGACAGGGGGCATGTCGGGGAGCTGTTTTTT.

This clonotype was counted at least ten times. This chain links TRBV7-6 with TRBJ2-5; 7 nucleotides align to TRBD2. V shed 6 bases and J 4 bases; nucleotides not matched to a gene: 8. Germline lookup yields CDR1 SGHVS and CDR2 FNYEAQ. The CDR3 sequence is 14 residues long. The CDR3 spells CASSQVREGETQYF. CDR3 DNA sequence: TGTGCCAGCAGTCAAGTCAGGGAGGGAGAGACCCAGTACTTC.

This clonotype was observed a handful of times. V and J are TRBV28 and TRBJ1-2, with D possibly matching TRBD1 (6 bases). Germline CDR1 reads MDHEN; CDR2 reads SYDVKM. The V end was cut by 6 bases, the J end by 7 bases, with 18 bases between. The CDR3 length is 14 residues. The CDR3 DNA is TGTGCCAGCAGCGCTGCAGGGGACCTCGGTGGCTACACCTTC. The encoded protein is CASSAAGDLGGYTF.

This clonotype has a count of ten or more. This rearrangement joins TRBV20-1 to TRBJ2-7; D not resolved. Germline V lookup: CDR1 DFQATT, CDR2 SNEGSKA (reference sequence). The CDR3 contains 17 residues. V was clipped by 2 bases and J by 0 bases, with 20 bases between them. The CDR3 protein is CSARRFAHTELSYEQYF. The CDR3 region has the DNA TGCAGTGCTAGAAGATTTGCTCACACCGAGCTCTCCTACGAGCAGTACTTC.

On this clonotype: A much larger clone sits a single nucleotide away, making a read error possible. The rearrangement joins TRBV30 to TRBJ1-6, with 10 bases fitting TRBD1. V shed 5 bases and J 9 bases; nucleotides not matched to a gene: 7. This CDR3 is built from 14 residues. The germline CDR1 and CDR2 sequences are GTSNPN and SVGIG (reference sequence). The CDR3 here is CAWPLGQGGSPLHF. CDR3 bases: TGTGCCTGGCCCCTAGGACAGGGGGGTTCACCCCTCCACTTT.

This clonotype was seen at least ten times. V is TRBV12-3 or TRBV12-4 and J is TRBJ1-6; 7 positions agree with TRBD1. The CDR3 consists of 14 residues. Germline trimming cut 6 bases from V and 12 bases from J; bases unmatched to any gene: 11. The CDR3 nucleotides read TGTGCCAGCAGACCGACAGGGCCCCAGATACCCCTCCACTTT. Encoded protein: CASRPTGPQIPLHF.

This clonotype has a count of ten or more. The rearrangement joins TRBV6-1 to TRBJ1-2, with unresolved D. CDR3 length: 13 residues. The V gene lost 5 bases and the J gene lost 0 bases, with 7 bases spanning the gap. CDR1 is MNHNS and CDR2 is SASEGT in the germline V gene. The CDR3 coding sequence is TGTGCCAGCAGTCCAGGAGCTAACTATGGCTACACCTTC. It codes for CASSPGANYGYTF.

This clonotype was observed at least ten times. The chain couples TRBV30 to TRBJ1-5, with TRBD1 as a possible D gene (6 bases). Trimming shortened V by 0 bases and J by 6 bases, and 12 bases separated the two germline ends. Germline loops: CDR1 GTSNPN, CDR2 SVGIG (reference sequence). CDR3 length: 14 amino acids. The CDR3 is CAWSVNREGQPQHF. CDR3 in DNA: TGTGCCTGGAGTGTGAACAGGGAGGGTCAGCCCCAGCATTTT.

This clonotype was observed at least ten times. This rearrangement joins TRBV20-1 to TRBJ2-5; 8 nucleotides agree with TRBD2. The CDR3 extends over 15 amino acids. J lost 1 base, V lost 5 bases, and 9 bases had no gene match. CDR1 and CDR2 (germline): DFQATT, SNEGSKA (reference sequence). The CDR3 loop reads CSADISGTTQETQYF. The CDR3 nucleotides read TGCAGTGCTGATATTAGCGGGACGACCCAAGAGACCCAGTACTTC.

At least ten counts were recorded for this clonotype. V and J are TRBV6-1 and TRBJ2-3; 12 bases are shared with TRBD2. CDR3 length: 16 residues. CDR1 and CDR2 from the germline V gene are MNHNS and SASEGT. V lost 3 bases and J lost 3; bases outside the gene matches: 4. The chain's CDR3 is CASSDGGLAGTDTQYF. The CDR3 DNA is TGTGCCAGCAGTGATGGTGGACTAGCGGGAACAGATACGCAGTATTTT.

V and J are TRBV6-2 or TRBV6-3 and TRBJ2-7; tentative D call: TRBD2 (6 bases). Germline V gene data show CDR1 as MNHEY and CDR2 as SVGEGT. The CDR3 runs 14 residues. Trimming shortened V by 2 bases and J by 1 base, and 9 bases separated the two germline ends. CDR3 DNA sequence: TGTGCCAGCAGTTACGACGGGGGTTCCTACGAGCAGTACTTC. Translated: CASSYDGGSYEQYF.

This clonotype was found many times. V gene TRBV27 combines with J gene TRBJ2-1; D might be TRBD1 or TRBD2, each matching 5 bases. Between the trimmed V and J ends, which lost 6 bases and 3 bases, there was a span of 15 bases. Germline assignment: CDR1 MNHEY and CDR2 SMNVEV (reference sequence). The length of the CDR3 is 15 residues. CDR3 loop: CASSRDGQLYNEQFF. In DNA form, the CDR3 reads TGTGCCAGCAGCCGGGACGGGCAGCTCTACAATGAGCAGTTCTTC.

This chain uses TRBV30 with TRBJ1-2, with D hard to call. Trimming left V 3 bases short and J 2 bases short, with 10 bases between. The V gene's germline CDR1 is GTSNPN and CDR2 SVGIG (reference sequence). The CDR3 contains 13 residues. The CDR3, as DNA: TGTGCCTGGAGACGGACGACGAACTATGGCTACACCTTC. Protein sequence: CAWRRTTNYGYTF.

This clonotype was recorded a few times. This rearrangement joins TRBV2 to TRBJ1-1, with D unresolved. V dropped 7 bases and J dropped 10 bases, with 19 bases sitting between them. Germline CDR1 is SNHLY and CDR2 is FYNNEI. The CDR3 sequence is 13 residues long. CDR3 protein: CASKIEARGGAFF. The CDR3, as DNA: TGTGCCAGCAAAATCGAAGCCCGGGGAGGAGCTTTCTTT.

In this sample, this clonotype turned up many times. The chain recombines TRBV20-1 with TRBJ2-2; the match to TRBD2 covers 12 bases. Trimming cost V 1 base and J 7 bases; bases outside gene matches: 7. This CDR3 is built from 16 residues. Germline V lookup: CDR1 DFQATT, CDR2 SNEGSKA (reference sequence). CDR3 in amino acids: CSARVRLAGEGGELFF. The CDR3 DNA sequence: TGCAGTGCTAGAGTCCGACTAGCGGGAGAAGGCGGGGAGCTGTTTTTT.

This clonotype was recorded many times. The CDR3 DNA sequence: TGTGCCAGCAGTTGGAGAGCCGGTCTTGGAAACACCATATATTTT. Translated: CASSWRAGLGNTIYF. This chain connects TRBV6-5 to TRBJ1-3; D is undetermined. The CDR3 has 15 residues. Between the trimmed V and J ends, which lost 4 bases and 3 bases, there was a span of 13 bases. Germline CDR1 is MNHEY and CDR2 is SVGAGI.

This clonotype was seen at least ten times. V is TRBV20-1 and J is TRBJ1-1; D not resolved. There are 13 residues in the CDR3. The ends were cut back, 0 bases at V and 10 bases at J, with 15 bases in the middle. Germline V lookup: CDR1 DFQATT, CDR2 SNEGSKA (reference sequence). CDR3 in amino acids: CSARDLSRPAAFF. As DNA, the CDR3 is TGCAGTGCTAGAGATCTTAGTCGCCCTGCAGCTTTCTTT.

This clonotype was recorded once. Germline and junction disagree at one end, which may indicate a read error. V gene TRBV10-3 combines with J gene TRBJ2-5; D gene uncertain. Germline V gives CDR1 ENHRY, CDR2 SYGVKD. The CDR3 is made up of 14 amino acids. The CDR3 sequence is CAISAGVPQEPQYF. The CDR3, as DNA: TGTGCCATCAGTGCTGGAGTCCCTCAAGAGCCCCAGTACTTC.

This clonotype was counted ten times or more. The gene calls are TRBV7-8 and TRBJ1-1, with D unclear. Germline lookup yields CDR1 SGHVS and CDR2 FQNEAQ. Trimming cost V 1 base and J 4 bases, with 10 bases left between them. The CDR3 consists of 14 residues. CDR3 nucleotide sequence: TGTGCCAGCAGCTTAGTAACCGGTTTCACTGAAGCTTTCTTT. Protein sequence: CASSLVTGFTEAFF.